This entry features one TCR beta chain sequence. Its target is unknown. The record originates from a study of shared clonotypes between healthy human individuals. As for the study in general: Aged between 18 and 49, the donors were a couple of women and three men.

Study outcomes and limitations: Naive subsets tended to show greater estimated richness than memory subsets. Non-shared clonotypes showed lower generation probabilities than clonotypes common to all four donors.

Using immunoSEQ multiplex PCR, the repertoire was profiled, and TCRdb retains in-frame clones only, with some absent. This table has roughly 700,000 clones, approximately 74% appearing once. The V and J ends lost 1 base and 4 bases respectively, with 13 bases between them. Germline CDR1 is LNHNV and CDR2 is YYDKDF (reference sequence). The CDR3 is 15 residues long. This rearrangement joins TRBV15 to TRBJ1-2; D gene ambiguous. The sequenced sample was memory CD4+ T cells sorted from blood. Subset denoted: CD45RA-negative fraction. This sequence was found in a young woman in good health. CDR3 coding DNA: TGTGCCACCAGCAGAGTTCCGGGAAAGGGCTATGGCTACACCTTC. Encoded protein: CATSRVPGKGYGYTF.